This T cell receptor beta chain was sequenced during a study of PD-1 blockade in classical Hodgkin lymphoma. Comments on this clone: Its antigen is undetermined.

The CDR3 consists of 15 residues. The germline V gene encodes CDR1 SGHTS and CDR2 YDEGEE. Trimming stripped 4 bases from V and 2 bases from J, with 14 bases between. Study-wide results and limits: Compared with healthy donors, newly diagnosed patients reportedly showed lower baseline TCR diversity. With CD4+ cells, TCR diversity rose significantly by C4D1, but not with CD8+ cells.

Stated time point: cycle 4 day 1 (C4D1), after around six weeks of nivolumab. All patients relapsed after autologous stem cell transplantation, and brentuximab vedotin exposure varied. When best responses were assessed, they were complete response, partial response or progressive disease. The protocol was immunoSEQ multiplex PCR, while the TCRdb copy is restricted to in-frame clones and leaves out a portion. The data show about 7,900 clones, 78% seen once. The sample in question was peripheral blood mononuclear cells (PBMCs), obtained before the fourth cycle of nivolumab. The TCR originated in a human donor with classical Hodgkin lymphoma. This chain joins TRBV5-8 and TRBJ2-3; the D gene is possibly TRBD1 (6 bases). CDR3: CASSIMTGFTDTQYF. For the CDR3, the DNA is TGTGCCAGCAGCATCATGACAGGATTCACAGATACGCAGTATTTT.